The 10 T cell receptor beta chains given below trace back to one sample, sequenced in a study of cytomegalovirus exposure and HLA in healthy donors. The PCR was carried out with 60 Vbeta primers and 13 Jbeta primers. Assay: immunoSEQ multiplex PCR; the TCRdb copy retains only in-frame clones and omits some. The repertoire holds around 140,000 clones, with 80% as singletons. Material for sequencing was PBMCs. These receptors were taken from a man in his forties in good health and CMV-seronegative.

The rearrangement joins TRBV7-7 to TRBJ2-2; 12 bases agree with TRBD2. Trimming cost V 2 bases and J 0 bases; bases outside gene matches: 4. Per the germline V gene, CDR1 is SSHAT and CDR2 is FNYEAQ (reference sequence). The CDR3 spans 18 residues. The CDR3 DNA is TGTGCCAGCAGCTTAACGACTAGCGGGGGAACGAACACCGGGGAGCTGTTTTTT. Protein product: CASSLTTSGGTNTGELFF.

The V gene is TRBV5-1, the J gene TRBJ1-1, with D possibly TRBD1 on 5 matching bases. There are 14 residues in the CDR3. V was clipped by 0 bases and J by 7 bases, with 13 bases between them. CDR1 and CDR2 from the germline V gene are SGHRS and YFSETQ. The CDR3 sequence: CASSLEPGLGEAFF. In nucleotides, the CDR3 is TGCGCCAGCAGCTTGGAGCCAGGGTTGGGTGAAGCTTTCTTT.

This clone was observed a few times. The CDR3 nucleotides read TGTGCCGCCGGACTGCTGGGAAACACCATATATTTT. Amino acids: CAAGLLGNTIYF. The gene calls are TRBV6-1 and TRBJ1-3, with D unresolved. Germline CDR1 is MNHNS and CDR2 is SASEGT. Trimming removed 11 bases at V and 4 bases at J, with 12 bases between. The CDR3 loop spans 12 amino acids.

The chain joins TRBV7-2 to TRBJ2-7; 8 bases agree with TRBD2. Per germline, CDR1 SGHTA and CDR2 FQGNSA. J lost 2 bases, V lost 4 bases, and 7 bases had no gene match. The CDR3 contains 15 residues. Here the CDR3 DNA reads TGTGCCAGCAGCTCAAGCGGGGGCACCACCTACGAGCAGTACTTC. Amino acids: CASSSSGGTTYEQYF.

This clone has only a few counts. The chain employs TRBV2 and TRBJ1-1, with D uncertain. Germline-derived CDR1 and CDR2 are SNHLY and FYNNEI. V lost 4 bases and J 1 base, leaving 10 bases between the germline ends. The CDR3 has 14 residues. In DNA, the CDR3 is TGTGCCAGCAGTGTGGGTGCGGGGAACACTGAAGCTTTCTTT. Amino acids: CASSVGAGNTEAFF.

This CDR3 reads CATSRDRANSYEQYF. DNA of the CDR3: TGTGCCACCAGCAGAGACAGGGCGAACTCCTACGAGCAGTACTTC. This chain uses TRBV15 with TRBJ2-7; D is possibly TRBD1 (5 bases). From germline, CDR1 is LNHNV and CDR2 YYDKDF (reference sequence). The CDR3 runs to 15 residues. Between the trimmed V and J ends, which lost 0 bases and 0 bases, there was a span of 9 bases.

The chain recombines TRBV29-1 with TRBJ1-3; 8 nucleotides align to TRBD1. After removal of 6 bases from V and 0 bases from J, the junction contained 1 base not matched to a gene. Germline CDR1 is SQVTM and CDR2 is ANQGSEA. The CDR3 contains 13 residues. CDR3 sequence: CSVTGGSGNTIYF. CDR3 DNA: TGCAGCGTAACAGGGGGCTCTGGAAACACCATATATTTT.

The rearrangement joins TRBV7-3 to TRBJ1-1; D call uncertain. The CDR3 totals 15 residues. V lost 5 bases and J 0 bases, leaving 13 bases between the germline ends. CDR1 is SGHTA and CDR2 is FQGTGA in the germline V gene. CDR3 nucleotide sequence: TGTGCCAGCAGCCCTATGGGCCGGTTGAACACTGAAGCTTTCTTT. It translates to CASSPMGRLNTEAFF.

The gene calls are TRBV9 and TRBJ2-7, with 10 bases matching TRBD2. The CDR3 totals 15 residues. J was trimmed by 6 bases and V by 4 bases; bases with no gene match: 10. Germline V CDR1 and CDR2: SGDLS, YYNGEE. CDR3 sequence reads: CASSPGLADPPEQYF. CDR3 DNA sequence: TGTGCCAGCAGCCCTGGACTAGCGGACCCCCCCGAGCAGTACTTC.

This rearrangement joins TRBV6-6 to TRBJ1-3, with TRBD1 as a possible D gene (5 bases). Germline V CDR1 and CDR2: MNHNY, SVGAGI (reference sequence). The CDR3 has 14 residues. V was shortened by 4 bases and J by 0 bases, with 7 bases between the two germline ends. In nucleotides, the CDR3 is TGTGCCAGCAGTTCACAGGCCTCTGGAAACACCATATATTTT. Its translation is CASSSQASGNTIYF.